This section outlines one T cell receptor beta chain sequence together with its context. Its matching antigen is unknown. The source of the sample is a study of T cell responses to AZD1222 COVID-19 vaccine. Broader study findings: Clonal diversity may have been underestimated, and the donors were mostly white British, with more females than males. Of the AZD1222 recipients, only five to seven were seropositive at baseline. Unmutated variant regions reportedly attract nearly half of all spike-specific TCRs.

The table came from immunoSEQ multiplex PCR; TCRdb's copy has only in-frame clones and leaves some out. Of 50,000 to 65,000 clones listed, 75% to 95% are singletons. CDR1 is MDHEN, CDR2 SYDVKM, per germline. Unmatched junction bases numbered 6, after V lost 6 bases and J lost 2 bases. The CDR3 extends over 14 amino acids. J is TRBJ1-2 and V is TRBV28, with 7 bases matching TRBD1. The receptor was isolated from an adult who received the MenACWY meningococcal vaccine as a control. The specimen was peripheral blood, collected 28 days after the second dose of the MenACWY control vaccine. As DNA, the CDR3 is TGTGCCAGCAGAAGCGGGACAGAGAACTATGGCTACACCTTC. This gives the protein CASRSGTENYGYTF.